Presented here are 18 T cell receptor beta chains from one specimen sequenced in a study of blood T cells in healthy people across ages. Primed by a sample-barcoded 5' primer and a J-beta primer mix, a second PCR proceeded for about 7 to 11 cycles. MiXCR, run by TCRdb on the 5' RACE reads, gives a single entry per CDR3 protein. In the table there are roughly 2 million distinct CDR3 sequences, roughly 49% of which are singletons. The specimen sequenced was blood. These TCRs come from a woman aged 40 to 49 in good health.

Only a few counts were recorded for this clonotype. The CDR3 protein is CASSSQPGEGTEAFF. As DNA, the CDR3 is TGTGCCAGCAGCTCCCAACCGGGGGAGGGCACTGAAGCTTTCTTT. The rearrangement links TRBV7-2 to TRBJ1-1; D might be TRBD1 (5 bases). Trimming removed 4 bases at V and 4 bases at J, with 16 bases between. CDR1 is SGHTA, CDR2 FQGNSA, per germline. The CDR3 is made up of 15 amino acids.

This clonotype was recorded a few times. The V call is TRBV2, the J call TRBJ1-4; no clear D. This CDR3 region has 14 residues. CDR1 SNHLY and CDR2 FYNNEI come from the germline V gene. Trimming removed 6 bases from V and 8 bases from J, with 16 bases in between. CDR3 coding DNA: TGTGCCAGCAGAGTGCGGTACAAGGGAGAAAAACTGTTTTTT. Protein: CASRVRYKGEKLFF.

The chain uses TRBV5-5 and TRBJ2-4; 7 nucleotides match TRBD1. The DNA end is more similar to TRBJ2-7, so the J call may be wrong. The germline CDR1 and CDR2 sequences are SGHKS and YYEKEE (reference sequence). The CDR3 spans 13 residues. Here the CDR3 reads CASANPTGFEQYF. The CDR3 coding sequence is TGTGCCAGCGCGAACCCGACAGGGTTCGAGCAGTACTTC.

This clonotype showed up many times. The V gene is TRBV2, the J gene TRBJ2-7; TRBD1 might be the D (5 bases). Trimming shortened V by 5 bases and J by 0 bases, and 17 bases separated the two germline ends. The CDR3 covers 16 residues. Germline lookup yields CDR1 SNHLY and CDR2 FYNNEI. The CDR3 bases are TGTGCCAGCAGTTTCCTTGGGGCGGATACCTCCTACGAGCAGTACTTC. It translates to CASSFLGADTSYEQYF.

The V call is TRBV2, the J call TRBJ2-5, with 8 bases lining up with TRBD1. The J call is uncertain, as TRBJ2-7 better fits the DNA end. This CDR3 is built from 13 residues. Germline CDR1 is SNHLY and CDR2 is FYNNEI. The CDR3 coding sequence is TGTGCCAGCATGGGAGGACAGGGTCCCGAGCAGTACTTC. Amino acids: CASMGGQGPEQYF.

The chain couples TRBV9 to TRBJ2-1; 7 bases are a match to TRBD1. J gave up 3 bases and V 0 bases, and 3 bases lay outside the gene matches. CDR1 is SGDLS and CDR2 is YYNGEE in the germline V gene. This CDR3 comprises 15 residues. CDR3 sequence (DNA): TGTGCCAGCAGCGTAGGGACAGGAGTCTACAATGAGCAGTTCTTC. It specifies CASSVGTGVYNEQFF.

The V call is TRBV21-1, the J call TRBJ2-7; the D call in the table, TRBD1, was not verified against the DNA. TRBV21-1 is tagged as a pseudogene. The length of the CDR3 is 16 residues. The CDR3 DNA is TGTGCCAGCAGCAAAAGGGGACAGGCGCAATCCTACGAGCAGTACTTC. Its translation: CASSKRGQAQSYEQYF.

This sequence joins TRBV29-1 and TRBJ1-2; D is uncertain. The germline CDR1 and CDR2 sequences are SQVTM and ANQGSEA. Trimming removed 8 bases from V and 8 bases from J, with 15 bases in between. The CDR3 runs to 11 residues. The CDR3 DNA is TGCAGCTCGGGGAGGGCTAGCGGCTACACCTTC. Its protein product is CSSGRASGYTF.

The rearrangement uses TRBV4-3 and TRBJ1-2; D uncertain. This CDR3 spans 17 amino acids. V gave up 4 bases and J gave up 4 bases, with 22 bases separating them. Germline V lookup: CDR1 LGHNA, CDR2 YSLEER. CDR3 residues: CASSPDGVSHGVYGYTF. CDR3 DNA: TGCGCCAGCAGCCCCGACGGGGTTTCGCATGGAGTCTATGGCTACACCTTC.

This rearrangement joins TRBV12-3 or TRBV12-4 to TRBJ1-2; no clear D. This CDR3 contains 14 residues. V lost 4 bases and J 7 bases, leaving 16 bases between the germline ends. CDR3 protein: CASSSRRSAAGYTF. As DNA, the CDR3 is TGTGCCAGCAGTTCTAGAAGGAGTGCGGCTGGCTACACCTTC.

This clonotype has only a few counts. The rearrangement joins TRBV29-1 to TRBJ2-1; 9 bases match TRBD1. This CDR3 has 13 residues. J lost 8 bases, V lost 4 bases, and 6 bases had no gene match. Germline lookup yields CDR1 SQVTM and CDR2 ANQGSEA. The CDR3 is CSVGRQGGDEQFF. The CDR3 bases are TGCAGCGTTGGACGACAGGGGGGGGATGAGCAGTTCTTC.

This chain joins TRBV12-3 or TRBV12-4 and TRBJ1-5; no definite D call. The CDR3 runs 14 residues. V was clipped by 4 bases and J by 2 bases, with 9 bases between them. CDR3 sequence: CASSYRQGNQPQHF. CDR3 in DNA: TGTGCCAGCAGTTATCGGCAGGGCAATCAGCCCCAGCATTTT.

The chain is built from TRBV29-1 and TRBJ2-1; the D gene is possibly TRBD2 (5 bases). Matching the DNA end better, TRBJ2-7 makes the J call doubtful. The CDR3 consists of 12 residues. Germline lookup yields CDR1 SQVTM and CDR2 ANQGSEA. CDR3 DNA sequence: TGCAGCGGAGGGAGCTCCTACAATGAGCAGTACTTC. Amino acids: CSGGSSYNEQYF.

V gene TRBV7-2 combines with J gene TRBJ2-4; no clear D. The length of the CDR3 is 16 residues. Germline values: CDR1 SGHTA, CDR2 FQGNSA. With 9 bases removed from V and 1 base from J, the gap between germline ends came to 19 bases. CDR3 loop: CASSTPTPLAKNIQYF. The CDR3 DNA follows: TGTGCCAGTAGCACCCCTACACCCCTGGCCAAAAACATTCAGTACTTC.

The chain is built from TRBV12-3 or TRBV12-4 and TRBJ2-7; D assignment may be TRBD1 or TRBD2 (5 bases each). This CDR3 comprises 16 residues. The V gene lost 4 bases and the J gene lost 4 bases, with 20 bases spanning the gap. The CDR3: CASSSLGDPRGYEQYF. CDR3 sequence (DNA): TGTGCCAGCAGTTCGCTTGGGGACCCCCGAGGGTACGAGCAGTACTTC.

The chain links TRBV27 to TRBJ2-3, with a tentative D call TRBD2 (5 bases). The V gene lost 4 bases and the J gene lost 3 bases, with 14 bases spanning the gap. Germline V gene data show CDR1 as MNHEY and CDR2 as SMNVEV (reference sequence). The CDR3 is 15 amino acids. The CDR3 here is CASSWALGGTDTQYF. The CDR3 nucleotides are TGTGCCAGCAGTTGGGCCCTCGGAGGAACAGATACGCAGTATTTT.

This clonotype was counted between two and nine times. The chain's CDR3 is CASSPSRGPYEQYF. For the CDR3, the DNA is TGTGCCAGCAGTCCCTCGAGGGGTCCGTACGAGCAGTACTTC. The chain couples TRBV27 to TRBJ2-5; either TRBD1 or TRBD2 may supply D (5 bases each). The last part of the DNA fits TRBJ2-7 better; the J call may be wrong. CDR3 length equals 14 residues. The V gene's germline CDR1 is MNHEY and CDR2 SMNVEV (reference sequence).

This clonotype was detected a few times. The chain links TRBV7-2 to TRBJ2-5; 7 bases align to TRBD1. The junction had 5 bases not matched to a gene; V was cut back by 2 bases and J by 11 bases. Germline V gene sequence: CDR1 SGHTA, CDR2 FQGNSA. The CDR3 runs 12 residues. The CDR3 DNA follows: TGTGCCAGCAGCTTACTAGGACAGGAGCAGTACTTC. This codes for CASSLLGQEQYF.